Listed here is a single T cell receptor (beta chain). Its specificity is unknown. The data were taken from a study of shared clonotypes between healthy human individuals. Methods used by the authors: Sequence data from immunoSEQ were junction-only and lacked quality scores; consequently, filtering differed. Libraries were prepared by immunoSEQ multiplex PCR; TCRdb keeps only in-frame clonotypes and omits some of them. V and J calls and clone size follow that table, whereas D and trimming were derived from the DNA. The repertoire holds over 2,000,000 clones, with roughly 95% as singletons. Study-level findings and limits: The study generally estimated greater richness for naive than memory subsets. For sorted subsets, rarefaction showed incomplete sequencing despite large depth. Sharing across a few donors was seen in around 5% of naive CD4 clonotypes.

Cells designated naive CD8 were CD45RO-negative and were positively selected for CCR7, with terminally differentiated effector memory CD45RA+ cells excluded. V was trimmed by 5 bases and J by 0 bases, leaving 13 bases between them. This CDR3 contains 15 residues. CDR1 is MNHEY and CDR2 is SMNVEV in the germline V gene (reference sequence). Specimen: naive CD8+ T cells from PBMCs. This TCR derives from a man younger than 30 in good health. Some clones in this sample may be carry-over from other donors' samples. This chain joins TRBV27 and TRBJ1-1; D may be TRBD1 (5 bases). CDR3 coding DNA: TGTGCCAGCAGTAGAGGGACGGGGATGAACACTGAAGCTTTCTTT. This codes for CASSRGTGMNTEAFF.